This T cell receptor beta chain is from a study of preoperative IRX-2 immunotherapy in early breast cancer. The length of the CDR3 is 15 residues. V was trimmed by 2 bases and J by 7 bases, leaving 15 bases between them. Germline assignment: CDR1 MDHEN and CDR2 SYDVKM. Treatment given: preoperative locoregional IRX-2 cytokine immunotherapy. The data were produced by immunoSEQ multiplex PCR, yet TCRdb's version contains in-frame clones alone and is incomplete. The sample lists around 30,000 clones, around 86% seen once, with around 2.5% in the top ten. The TCR was taken from a human donor with breast cancer. J is TRBJ1-5 and V is TRBV28, with TRBD1 as a possible D gene (5 bases). The sample was lymph node tissue, taken from a patient treated with IRX-2 immunotherapy. In DNA form, the CDR3 reads TGTGCCAGCAGTTTACCCCTACAGGCTGGGCAGCCCCAGCATTTT. Protein: CASSLPLQAGQPQHF.